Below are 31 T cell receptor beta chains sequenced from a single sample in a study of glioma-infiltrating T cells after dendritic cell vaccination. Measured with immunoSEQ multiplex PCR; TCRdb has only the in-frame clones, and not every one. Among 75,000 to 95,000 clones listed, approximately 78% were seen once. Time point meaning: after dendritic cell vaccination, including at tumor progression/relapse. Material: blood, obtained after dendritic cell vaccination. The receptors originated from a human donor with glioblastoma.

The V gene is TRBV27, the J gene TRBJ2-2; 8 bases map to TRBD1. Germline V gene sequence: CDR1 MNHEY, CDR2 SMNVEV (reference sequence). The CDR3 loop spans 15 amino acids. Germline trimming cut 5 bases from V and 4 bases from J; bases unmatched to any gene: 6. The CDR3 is CASSAGDRFTGELFF. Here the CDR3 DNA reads TGTGCCAGCAGTGCAGGGGACAGGTTCACCGGGGAGCTGTTTTTT.

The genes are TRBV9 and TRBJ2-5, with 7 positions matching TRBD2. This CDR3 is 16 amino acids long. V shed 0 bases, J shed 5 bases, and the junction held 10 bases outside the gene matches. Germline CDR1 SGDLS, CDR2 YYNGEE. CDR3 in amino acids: CASSVGRGSSRETQYF. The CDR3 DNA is TGTGCCAGCAGCGTAGGGCGGGGGTCGTCGCGGGAGACCCAGTACTTC.

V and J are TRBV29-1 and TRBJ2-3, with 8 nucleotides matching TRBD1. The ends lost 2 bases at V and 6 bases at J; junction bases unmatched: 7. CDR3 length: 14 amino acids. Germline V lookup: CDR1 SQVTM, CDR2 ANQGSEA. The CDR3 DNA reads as TGCAGCGTTGAAACGTGGACAGGGAGCGATACGCAGTATTTT. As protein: CSVETWTGSDTQYF.

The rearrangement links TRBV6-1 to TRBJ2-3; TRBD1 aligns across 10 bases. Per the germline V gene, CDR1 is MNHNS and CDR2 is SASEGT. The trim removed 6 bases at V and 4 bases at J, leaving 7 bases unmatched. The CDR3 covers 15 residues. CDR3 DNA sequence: TGTGCCAGCAGAGGGGGACAGGGGTTCGCAGATACGCAGTATTTT. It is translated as CASRGGQGFADTQYF.

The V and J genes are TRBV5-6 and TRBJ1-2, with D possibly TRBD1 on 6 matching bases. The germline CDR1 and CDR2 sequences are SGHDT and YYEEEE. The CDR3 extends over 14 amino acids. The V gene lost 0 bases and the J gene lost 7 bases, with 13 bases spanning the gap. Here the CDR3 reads CASSLVLQGAGYTF. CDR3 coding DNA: TGTGCCAGCAGCTTGGTACTACAGGGCGCTGGCTACACCTTC.

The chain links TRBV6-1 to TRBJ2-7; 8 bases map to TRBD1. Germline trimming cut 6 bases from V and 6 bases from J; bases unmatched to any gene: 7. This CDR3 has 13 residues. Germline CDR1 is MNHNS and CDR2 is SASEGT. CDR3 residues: CASRSDRAGEQYF. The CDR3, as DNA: TGTGCCAGCAGATCGGACAGGGCGGGCGAGCAGTACTTC.

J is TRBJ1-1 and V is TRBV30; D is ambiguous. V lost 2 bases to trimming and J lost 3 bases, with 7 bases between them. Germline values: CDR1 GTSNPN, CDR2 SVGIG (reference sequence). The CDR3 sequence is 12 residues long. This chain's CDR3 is CAWSTSYTEAFF. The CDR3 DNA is TGTGCCTGGAGTACATCCTACACTGAAGCTTTCTTT.

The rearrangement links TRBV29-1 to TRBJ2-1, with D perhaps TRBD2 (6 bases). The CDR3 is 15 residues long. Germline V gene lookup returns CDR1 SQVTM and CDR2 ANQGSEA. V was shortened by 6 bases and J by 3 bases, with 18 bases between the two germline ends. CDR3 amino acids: CSVAGLPGYYNEQFF. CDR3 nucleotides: TGCAGCGTCGCGGGACTCCCGGGGTACTACAATGAGCAGTTCTTC.

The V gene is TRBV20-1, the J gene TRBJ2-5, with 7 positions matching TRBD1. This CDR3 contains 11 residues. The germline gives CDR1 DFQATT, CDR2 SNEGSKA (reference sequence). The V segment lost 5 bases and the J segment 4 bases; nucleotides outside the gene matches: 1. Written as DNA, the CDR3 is TGCAGTGCTGCAGGGGGAGAGACCCAGTACTTC. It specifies CSAAGGETQYF.

CDR3 region: CASSQDRTVSYNEQFF. As DNA, the CDR3 is TGCGCCAGCAGCCAAGATCGAACGGTCTCCTACAATGAGCAGTTCTTC. V is TRBV4-1 and J is TRBJ2-1, with no clear D. This CDR3 comprises 16 residues. Trimming left V 0 bases short and J 0 bases short, with 9 bases between. Germline V gene lookup returns CDR1 MGHRA and CDR2 YSYEKL.

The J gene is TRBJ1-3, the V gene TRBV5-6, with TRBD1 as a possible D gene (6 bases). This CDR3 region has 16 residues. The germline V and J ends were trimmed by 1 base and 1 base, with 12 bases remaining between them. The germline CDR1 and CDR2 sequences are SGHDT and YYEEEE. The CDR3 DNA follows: TGTGCCAGCAGCTTGTTAGGACAGCCATCTGGAAACACCATATATTTT. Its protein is CASSLLGQPSGNTIYF.

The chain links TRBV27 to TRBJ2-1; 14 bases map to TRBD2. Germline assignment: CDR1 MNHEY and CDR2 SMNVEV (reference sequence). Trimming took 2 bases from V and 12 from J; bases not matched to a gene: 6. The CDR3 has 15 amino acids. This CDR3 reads CASSLPGLAGAGQFF. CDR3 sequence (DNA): TGTGCCAGCAGTTTACCGGGACTAGCGGGGGCTGGGCAGTTCTTC.

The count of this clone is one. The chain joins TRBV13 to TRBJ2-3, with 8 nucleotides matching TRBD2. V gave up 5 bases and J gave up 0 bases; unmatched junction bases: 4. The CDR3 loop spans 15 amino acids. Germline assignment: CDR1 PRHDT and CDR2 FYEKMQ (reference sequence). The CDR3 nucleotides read TGTGCCAGCAGCGAGCGGGGGCCTAGCACAGATACGCAGTATTTT. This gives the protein CASSERGPSTDTQYF. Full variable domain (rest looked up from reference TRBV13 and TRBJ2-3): AAGVIQSPRHLIKEKRETATLKCYPIPRHDTVYWYQQGPGQDPQFLISFYEKMQSDKGSIPDRFSAQQFSDYHSELNMSSLELGDSALYFCASSERGPSTDTQYFGPGTRLTVL.

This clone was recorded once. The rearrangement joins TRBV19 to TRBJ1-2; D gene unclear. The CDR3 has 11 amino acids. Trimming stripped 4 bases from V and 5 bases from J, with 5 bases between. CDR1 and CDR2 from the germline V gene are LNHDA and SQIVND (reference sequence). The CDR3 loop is CASSSVYGYTF. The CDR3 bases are TGTGCCAGTAGTAGCGTTTATGGCTACACCTTC.

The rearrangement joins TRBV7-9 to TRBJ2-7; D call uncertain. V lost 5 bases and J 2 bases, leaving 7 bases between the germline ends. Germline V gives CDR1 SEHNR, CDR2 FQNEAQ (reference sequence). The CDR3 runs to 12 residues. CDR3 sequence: CASSPSTYEQYF. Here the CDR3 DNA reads TGTGCCAGCAGCCCGTCTACCTACGAGCAGTACTTC. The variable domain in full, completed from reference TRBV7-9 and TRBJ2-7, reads DTGVSQNPRHKITKRGQNVTFRCDPISEHNRLYWYRQTLGQGPEFLTYFQNEAQLEKSRLLSDRFSAERPKGSFSTLEIQRTEQGDSAMYLCASSPSTYEQYFGPGTRLTVT.

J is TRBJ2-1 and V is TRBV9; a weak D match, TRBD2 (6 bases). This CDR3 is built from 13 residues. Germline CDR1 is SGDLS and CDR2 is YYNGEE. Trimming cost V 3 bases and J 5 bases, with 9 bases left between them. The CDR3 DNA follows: TGTGCCAGCAGCGCGGGACTCAACAATGAGCAGTTCTTC. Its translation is CASSAGLNNEQFF. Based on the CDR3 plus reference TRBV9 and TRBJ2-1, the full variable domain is DSGVTQTPKHLITATGQRVTLRCSPRSGDLSVYWYQQSLDQGLQFLIQYYNGEERAKGNILERFSAQQFPDLHSELNLSSLELGDSALYFCASSAGLNNEQFFGPGTRLTVL.

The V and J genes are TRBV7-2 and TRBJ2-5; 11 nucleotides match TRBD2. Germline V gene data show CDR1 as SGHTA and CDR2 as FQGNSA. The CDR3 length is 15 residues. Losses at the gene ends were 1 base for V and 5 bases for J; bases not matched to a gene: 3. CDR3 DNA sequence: TGTGCCAGCAGCTTAGTCGGGACTAGCGGTGAGACCCAGTACTTC. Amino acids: CASSLVGTSGETQYF.

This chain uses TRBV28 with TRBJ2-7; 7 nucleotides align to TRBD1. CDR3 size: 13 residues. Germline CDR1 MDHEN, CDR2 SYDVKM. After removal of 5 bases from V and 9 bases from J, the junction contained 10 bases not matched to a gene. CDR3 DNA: TGTGCCAGCAGTAGGGACAGATTACCATCGCAGTACTTC. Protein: CASSRDRLPSQYF. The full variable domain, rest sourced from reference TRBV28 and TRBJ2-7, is DVKVTQSSRYLVKRTGEKVFLECVQDMDHENMFWYRQDPGLGLRLIYFSYDVKMKEKGDIPEGYSVSREKKERFSLILESASTNQTSMYLCASSRDRLPSQYFGPGTRLTVT.

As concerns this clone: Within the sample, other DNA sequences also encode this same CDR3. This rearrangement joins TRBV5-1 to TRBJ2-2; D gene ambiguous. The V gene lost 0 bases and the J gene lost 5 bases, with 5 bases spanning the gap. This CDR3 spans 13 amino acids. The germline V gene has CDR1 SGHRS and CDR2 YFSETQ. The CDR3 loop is CASSLAYTGELFF. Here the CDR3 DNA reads TGCGCCAGCAGCTTGGCCTATACCGGGGAGCTGTTTTTT.

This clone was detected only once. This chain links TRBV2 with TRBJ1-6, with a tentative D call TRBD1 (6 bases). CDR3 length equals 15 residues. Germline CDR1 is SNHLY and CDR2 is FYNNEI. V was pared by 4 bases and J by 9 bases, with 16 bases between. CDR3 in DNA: TGTGCCAGCAGTGGAATGCCTCAAGGGGGTTCACCCCTCCACTTT. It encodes CASSGMPQGGSPLHF.

The CDR3 coding sequence is TGTGCCAGCAGCTCACAGGGGGCCCCTAACTATGGCTACACCTTC. Its translation is CASSSQGAPNYGYTF. The V call is TRBV7-9, the J call TRBJ1-2; 9 bases map to TRBD1. After removal of 4 bases from V and 0 bases from J, the junction contained 3 bases not matched to a gene. The germline CDR1 and CDR2 sequences are SEHNR and FQNEAQ (reference sequence). The CDR3 spans 15 residues.

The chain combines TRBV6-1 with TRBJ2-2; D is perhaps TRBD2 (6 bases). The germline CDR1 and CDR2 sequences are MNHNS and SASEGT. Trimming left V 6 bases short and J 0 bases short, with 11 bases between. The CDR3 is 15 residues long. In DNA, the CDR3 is TGTGCCAGCAGGGATTGGACTACGAACACCGGGGAGCTGTTTTTT. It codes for CASRDWTTNTGELFF.

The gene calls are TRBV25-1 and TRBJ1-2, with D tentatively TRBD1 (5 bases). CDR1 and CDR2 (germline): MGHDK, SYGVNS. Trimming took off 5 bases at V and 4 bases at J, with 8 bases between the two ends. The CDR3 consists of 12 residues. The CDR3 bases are TGTGCCAGCAGTCAGGGTTTCTATGGCTACACCTTC. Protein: CASSQGFYGYTF.

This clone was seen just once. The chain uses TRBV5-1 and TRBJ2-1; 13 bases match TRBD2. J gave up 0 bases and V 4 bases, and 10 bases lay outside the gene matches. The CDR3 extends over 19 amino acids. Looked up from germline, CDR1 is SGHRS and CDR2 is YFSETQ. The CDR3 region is CASSRRTSGGTSSYNEQFF. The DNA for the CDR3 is TGCGCCAGCAGCCGGAGGACTAGCGGGGGTACGAGCTCCTACAATGAGCAGTTCTTC.

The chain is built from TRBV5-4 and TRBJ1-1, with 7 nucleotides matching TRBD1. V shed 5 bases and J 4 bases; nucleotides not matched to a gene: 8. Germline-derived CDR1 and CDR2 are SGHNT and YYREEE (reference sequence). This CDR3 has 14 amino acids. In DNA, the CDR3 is TGTGCCAGCAGGAGTACAGGGGCGGGCACTGAAGCTTTCTTT. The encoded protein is CASRSTGAGTEAFF.

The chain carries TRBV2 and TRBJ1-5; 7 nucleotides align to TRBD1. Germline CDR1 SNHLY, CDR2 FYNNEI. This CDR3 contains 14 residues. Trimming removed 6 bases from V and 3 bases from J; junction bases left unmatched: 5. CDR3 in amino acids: CASRRGQLNQPQHF. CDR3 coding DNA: TGTGCCAGCAGAAGGGGACAGCTCAATCAGCCCCAGCATTTT.

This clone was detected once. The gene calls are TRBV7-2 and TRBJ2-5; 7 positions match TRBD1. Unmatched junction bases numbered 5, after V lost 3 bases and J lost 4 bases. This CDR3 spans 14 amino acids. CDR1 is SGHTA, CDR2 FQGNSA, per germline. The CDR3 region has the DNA TGTGCCAGCAGCTTTCAGGGGGTCGGAGAGACCCAGTACTTC. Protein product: CASSFQGVGETQYF. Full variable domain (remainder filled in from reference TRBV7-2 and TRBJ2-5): GAGVSQSPSNKVTEKGKDVELRCDPISGHTALYWYRQSLGQGLEFLIYFQGNSAPDKSGLPSDRFSAERTGGSVSTLTIQRTQQEDSAVYLCASSFQGVGETQYFGPGTRLLVL.

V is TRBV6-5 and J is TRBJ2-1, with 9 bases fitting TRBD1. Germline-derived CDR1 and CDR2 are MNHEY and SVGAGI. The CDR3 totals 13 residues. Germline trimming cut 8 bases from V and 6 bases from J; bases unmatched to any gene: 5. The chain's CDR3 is CASRTGDPNEQFF. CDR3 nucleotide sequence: TGTGCCAGCCGGACAGGGGACCCCAATGAGCAGTTCTTC.

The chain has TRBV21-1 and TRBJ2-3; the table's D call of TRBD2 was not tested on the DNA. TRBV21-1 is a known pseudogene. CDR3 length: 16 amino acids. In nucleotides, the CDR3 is TGTGCCAGCAGCAGTCTAGCGGGACACTCCACAGATACGCAGTATTTT. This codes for CASSSLAGHSTDTQYF.

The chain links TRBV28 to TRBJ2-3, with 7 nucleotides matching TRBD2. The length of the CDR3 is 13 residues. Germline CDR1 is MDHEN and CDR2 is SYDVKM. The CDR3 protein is CAYGLAGTDTQYF. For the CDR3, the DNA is TGTGCGTACGGGCTAGCGGGCACAGATACGCAGTATTTT.

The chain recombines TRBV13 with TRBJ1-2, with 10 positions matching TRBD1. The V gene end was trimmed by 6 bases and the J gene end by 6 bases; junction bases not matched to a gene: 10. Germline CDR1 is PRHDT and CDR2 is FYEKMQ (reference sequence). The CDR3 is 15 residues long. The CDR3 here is CASRRGLTGGDGYTF. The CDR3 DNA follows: TGTGCCAGCAGACGAGGTTTGACAGGGGGCGATGGCTACACCTTC. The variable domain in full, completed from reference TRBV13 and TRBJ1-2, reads AAGVIQSPRHLIKEKRETATLKCYPIPRHDTVYWYQQGPGQDPQFLISFYEKMQSDKGSIPDRFSAQQFSDYHSELNMSSLELGDSALYFCASRRGLTGGDGYTFGSGTRLTVV.